The 18 T cell receptor beta chains given below trace back to one sample, sequenced in a study of memory CD4+ T cells and cytomegalovirus serostatus. The sort gate was single viable CD3+CD4+CD8-CD45RO+ cells for memory CD4+ T cells. The assay was immunoSEQ multiplex PCR, and TCRdb's table has in-frame clones only and misses some. The sample has 50,000 to 70,000 clones, approximately 79% seen once. The material sequenced was memory CD4+ T cells from blood. The receptors shown here come from an adult in good health and CMV-seronegative.

The chain employs TRBV6-1 and TRBJ1-1; 8 bases are shared with TRBD1. Trimming removed 7 bases from V and 3 bases from J; junction bases left unmatched: 10. The CDR3 contains 15 residues. Germline V CDR1 and CDR2: MNHNS, SASEGT. The CDR3 protein is CASIPQGAVDTEAFF. CDR3 bases: TGTGCCAGCATTCCGCAGGGGGCGGTGGACACTGAAGCTTTCTTT.

This clone was detected only a few times. The V call is TRBV19, the J call TRBJ2-7; 10 bases agree with TRBD1. This CDR3 is 14 amino acids long. Germline lookup yields CDR1 LNHDA and CDR2 SQIVND (reference sequence). The ends lost 7 bases at V and 5 bases at J; junction bases unmatched: 8. The DNA of the CDR3 is TGTGCCAGTAATCAGCCGGGACAGGGGAACGAGCAGTACTTC. It is translated as CASNQPGQGNEQYF.

This clone showed up just a few times. V gene TRBV9 combines with J gene TRBJ2-5; 10 bases match TRBD2. Per the germline V gene, CDR1 is SGDLS and CDR2 is YYNGEE. CDR3 length: 15 residues. With V trimmed by 1 base and J by 4 bases, 4 bases remained unmatched. CDR3 loop: CASSVLAGVGETQYF. CDR3 DNA sequence: TGTGCCAGCAGCGTACTAGCGGGAGTCGGAGAGACCCAGTACTTC.

The chain is built from TRBV30 and TRBJ1-6; D is possibly TRBD1 (5 bases). Germline loops: CDR1 GTSNPN, CDR2 SVGIG (reference sequence). This CDR3 has 13 amino acids. Trimming took off 8 bases at V and 4 bases at J, with 12 bases between the two ends. As DNA, the CDR3 is TGTGCCGTCCGGGGGGAATATAATTCACCCCTCCACTTT. Protein product: CAVRGEYNSPLHF.

V is TRBV11-2 and J is TRBJ2-3; D unclear. This CDR3 comprises 12 residues. Per the germline V gene, CDR1 is SGHAT and CDR2 is FQNNGV. Trimming stripped 11 bases from V and 2 bases from J, with 11 bases between. Here the CDR3 DNA reads TGTGCCCCGCCGATAGTCACAGATACGCAGTATTTT. Translation gives CAPPIVTDTQYF. Full variable domain (remainder filled in from reference TRBV11-2 and TRBJ2-3): EAGVAQSPRYKIIEKRQSVAFWCNPISGHATLYWYQQILGQGPKLLIQFQNNGVVDDSQLPKDRFSAERLKGVDSTLKIQPAKLEDSAVYLCAPPIVTDTQYFGPGTRLTVL.

The rearrangement links TRBV27 to TRBJ2-2, with TRBD2 as a possible D gene (5 bases). The V gene's germline CDR1 is MNHEY and CDR2 SMNVEV (reference sequence). The CDR3 consists of 15 residues. V dropped 6 bases and J dropped 6 bases, with 17 bases sitting between them. The CDR3 protein is CASRETGLSPGELFF. The CDR3 bases are TGTGCCAGCAGAGAAACTGGACTCTCACCCGGGGAGCTGTTTTTT.

V is TRBV7-6 and J is TRBJ2-1, with TRBD2 matching over 9 bases. V shed 5 bases and J 5 bases; nucleotides not matched to a gene: 4. In germline, CDR1 is SGHVS, CDR2 FNYEAQ. This CDR3 comprises 14 residues. CDR3 amino acids: CASSQTSGHNEQFF. CDR3 sequence (DNA): TGTGCCAGCAGCCAGACTAGCGGCCACAATGAGCAGTTCTTC. The full variable domain, its missing parts supplied by reference TRBV7-6 and TRBJ2-1, is GAGVSQSPRYKVTKRGQDVALRCDPISGHVSLYWYRQALGQGPEFLTYFNYEAQQDKSGLPNDRFSAERPEGSISTLTIQRTEQRDSAMYRCASSQTSGHNEQFFGPGTRLTVL.

The chain carries TRBV10-3 and TRBJ2-5; no reliable D call. The CDR3 spans 12 residues. The V end lost 0 bases, the J end lost 3 bases, and 2 bases lay between the germline ends. The germline V gene has CDR1 ENHRY and CDR2 SYGVKD. Here the CDR3 reads CAISESEETQYF. The CDR3 DNA sequence: TGTGCCATCAGTGAGTCGGAAGAGACCCAGTACTTC.

The J gene is TRBJ2-1, the V gene TRBV10-3; 13 bases match TRBD2. The length of the CDR3 is 17 residues. The V gene end was trimmed by 10 bases and the J gene end by 8 bases; junction bases not matched to a gene: 17. Germline V gene data show CDR1 as ENHRY and CDR2 as SYGVKD. CDR3 amino acids: CASTPGTSGATGDEQFF. The CDR3 bases are TGTGCCAGCACTCCCGGGACTAGCGGGGCCACTGGGGATGAGCAGTTCTTC.

This chain connects TRBV7-9 to TRBJ2-5; 8 bases line up with TRBD1. The junction had 3 bases not matched to a gene; V was cut back by 4 bases and J by 5 bases. Germline CDR1 reads SEHNR; CDR2 reads FQNEAQ (reference sequence). The CDR3 contains 13 residues. The CDR3 is CASSSRGPETQYF. CDR3 DNA: TGTGCCAGCAGCTCCAGGGGGCCTGAGACCCAGTACTTC.

This clone is medium-sized by share. This chain's CDR3 is CASSYQSWQGIPEAFF. For the CDR3, the DNA is TGTGCCAGCAGTTATCAGTCGTGGCAGGGGATCCCTGAAGCTTTCTTT. V and J are TRBV28 and TRBJ1-1; D possibly corresponds to TRBD1 (6 bases). This CDR3 has 16 residues. The germline CDR1 and CDR2 sequences are MDHEN and SYDVKM. The V and J ends lost 4 bases and 6 bases respectively, with 21 bases between them.

This chain links TRBV27 with TRBJ2-1; 9 bases agree with TRBD1. Trimming at V came to 10 bases and at J to 4 bases, leaving 5 bases not matched to a gene. Germline CDR1 and CDR2: MNHEY and SMNVEV (reference sequence). This CDR3 region has 13 residues. CDR3 DNA: TGTGCCACCGCGACAGGGGGTTACAATGAGCAGTTCTTC. As protein: CATATGGYNEQFF.

V usage is TRBV12-5 and J usage is TRBJ1-1, with 7 nucleotides matching TRBD1. Germline V gene data show CDR1 as LGHNT and CDR2 as FRNRAP. With V trimmed by 5 bases and J by 4 bases, 7 bases remained unmatched. CDR3 length equals 14 residues. The CDR3 nucleotides are TGTGCTAGTGGTGTTAGGGGGCTCCGCACTGAAGCTTTCTTT. It is translated as CASGVRGLRTEAFF.

The V and J genes are TRBV29-1 and TRBJ2-1; weak D call: TRBD1 (5 bases). Trimming cost V 3 bases and J 12 bases, with 12 bases left between them. The CDR3 consists of 11 residues. Germline loops: CDR1 SQVTM, CDR2 ANQGSEA. CDR3 in DNA: TGCAGCGTTGACCCCAGGGCCGTGCAGTTCTTC. Translated, it gives CSVDPRAVQFF.

The rearrangement links TRBV5-8 to TRBJ2-2, with a weak D call TRBD1 (5 bases). CDR3 length: 13 amino acids. V was clipped by 4 bases and J by 6 bases, with 10 bases between them. Germline lookup yields CDR1 SGHTS and CDR2 YDEGEE. CDR3 DNA: TGTGCCAGCAGCCCGGACACGGCCGGGGAGCTGTTTTTT. Its protein is CASSPDTAGELFF.

The rearrangement links TRBV28 to TRBJ1-5; 7 bases line up with TRBD1. Trimming took 4 bases from V and 7 from J; bases not matched to a gene: 16. Germline loops: CDR1 MDHEN, CDR2 SYDVKM. CDR3 length equals 17 residues. CDR3 in amino acids: CASSSRISGGGAQPQHF. CDR3 DNA: TGTGCCAGCAGTTCCCGAATAAGCGGAGGGGGCGCCCAGCCCCAGCATTTT.

The V call is TRBV2, the J call TRBJ1-5; D perhaps matches TRBD1 (6 bases). The CDR3 runs to 15 residues. The V end was cut by 7 bases, the J end by 1 base, with 14 bases between. Germline CDR1 reads SNHLY; CDR2 reads FYNNEI. The CDR3 here is CASTEQGRSNQPQHF. CDR3 DNA sequence: TGTGCCAGCACCGAACAGGGTCGGAGCAATCAGCCCCAGCATTTT.

This sequence joins TRBV5-1 and TRBJ2-7; D possibly corresponds to TRBD1 (6 bases). The CDR3 runs 18 residues. Trimming stripped 4 bases from V and 2 bases from J, with 25 bases between. Per the germline V gene, CDR1 is SGHRS and CDR2 is YFSETQ. The CDR3 nucleotides are TGCGCCAGCAGCGCAACACGACCCGGGACAACACTTCCCTACGAGCAGTACTTC. This encodes CASSATRPGTTLPYEQYF.